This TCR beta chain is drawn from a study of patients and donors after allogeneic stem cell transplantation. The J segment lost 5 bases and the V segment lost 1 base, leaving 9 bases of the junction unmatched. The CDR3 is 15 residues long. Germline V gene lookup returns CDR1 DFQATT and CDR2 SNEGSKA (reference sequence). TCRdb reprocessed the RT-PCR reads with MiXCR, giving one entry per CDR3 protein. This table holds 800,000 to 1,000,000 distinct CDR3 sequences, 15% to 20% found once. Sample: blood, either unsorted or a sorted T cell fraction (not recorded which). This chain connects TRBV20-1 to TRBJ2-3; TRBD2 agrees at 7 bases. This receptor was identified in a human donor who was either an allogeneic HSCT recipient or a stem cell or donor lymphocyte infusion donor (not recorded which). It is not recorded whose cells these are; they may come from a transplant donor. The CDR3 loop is CSARGAGVGLDTQYF. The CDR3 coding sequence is TGCAGTGCTAGAGGCGCGGGGGTGGGACTAGATACGCAGTATTTT.